The sequence of this T cell receptor (beta chain) was determined in a study of T cells in Graves' hyperthyroidism and ophthalmopathy. Looked up from germline, CDR1 is MDHEN and CDR2 is SYDVKM. V dropped 4 bases and J dropped 0; count of bases not matched to a gene: 5. The CDR3 is made up of 17 amino acids. This clonotype was picked up many times. Antigen: not known. Study-level results: Appearing also in blood were most of the thyroid clonotypes expanded above 0.001.

Ophthalmopathy patients had moderate-to-severe active disease, CAS ≥3, NOSPECS ≥4, and disease duration under 3 months. Amplification of TCR beta CDR3 regions was performed using RNA transcripts as template. HTBI primers were the set used in a first-round RT-PCR of the TCR CDR3. TCRdb ran MiXCR on the multiplex PCR reads and lists one entry per CDR3 protein. This sample has approximately 690,000 distinct CDR3 sequences, with roughly 15% found just once. V usage is TRBV28 and J usage is TRBJ2-6, with 8 bases matching TRBD1. This sequence originates from a woman aged 50 to 60 with Graves' ophthalmopathy. The sample consisted of blood. The DNA of the CDR3 is TGTGCCAGCAGTTACCGGGACAGGCTCTCTGGGGCCAACGTCCTGACTTTC. It codes for CASSYRDRLSGANVLTF.